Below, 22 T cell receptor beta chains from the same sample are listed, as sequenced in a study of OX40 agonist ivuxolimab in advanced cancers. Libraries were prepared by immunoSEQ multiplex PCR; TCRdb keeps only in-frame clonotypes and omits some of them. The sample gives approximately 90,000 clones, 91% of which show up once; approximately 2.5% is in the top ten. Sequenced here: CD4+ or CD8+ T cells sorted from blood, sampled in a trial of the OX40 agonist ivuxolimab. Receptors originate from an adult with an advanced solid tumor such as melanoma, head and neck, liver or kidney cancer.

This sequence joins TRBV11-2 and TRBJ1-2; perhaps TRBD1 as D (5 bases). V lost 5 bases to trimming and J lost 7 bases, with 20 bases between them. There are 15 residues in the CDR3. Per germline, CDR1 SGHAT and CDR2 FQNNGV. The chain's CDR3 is CASSHWLPQGVGYTF. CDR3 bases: TGTGCCAGCAGCCATTGGCTTCCCCAGGGTGTTGGCTACACCTTC.

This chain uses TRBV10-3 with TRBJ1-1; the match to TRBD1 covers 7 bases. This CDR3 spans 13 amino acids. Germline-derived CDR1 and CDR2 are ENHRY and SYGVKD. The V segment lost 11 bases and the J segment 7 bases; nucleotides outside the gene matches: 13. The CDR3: CAAQQGNKNEAFF. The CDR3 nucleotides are TGTGCCGCCCAACAGGGGAACAAGAATGAAGCTTTCTTT.

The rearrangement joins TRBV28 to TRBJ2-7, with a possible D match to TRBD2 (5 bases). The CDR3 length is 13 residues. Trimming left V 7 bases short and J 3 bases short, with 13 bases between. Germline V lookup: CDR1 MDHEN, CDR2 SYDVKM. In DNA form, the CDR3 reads TGTGCCAGCACCGGATCGGGGAGCTACGAGCAGTACTTC. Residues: CASTGSGSYEQYF.

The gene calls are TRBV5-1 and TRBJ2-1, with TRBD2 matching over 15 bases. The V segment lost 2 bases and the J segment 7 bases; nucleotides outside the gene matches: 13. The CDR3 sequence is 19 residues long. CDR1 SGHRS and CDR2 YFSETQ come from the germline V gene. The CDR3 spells CASSFIGLAGGPGGNEQFF. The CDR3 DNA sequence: TGCGCCAGCAGCTTTATAGGACTAGCGGGAGGGCCGGGAGGGAATGAGCAGTTCTTC. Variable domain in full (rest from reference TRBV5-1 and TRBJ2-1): KAGVTQTPRYLIKTRGQQVTLSCSPISGHRSVSWYQQTPGQGLQFLFEYFSETQRNKGNFPGRFSGRQFSNSRSEMNVSTLELGDSALYLCASSFIGLAGGPGGNEQFFGPGTRLTVL.

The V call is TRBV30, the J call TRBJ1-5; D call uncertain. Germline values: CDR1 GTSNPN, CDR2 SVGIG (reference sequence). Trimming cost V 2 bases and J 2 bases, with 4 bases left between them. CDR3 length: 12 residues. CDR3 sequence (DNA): TGTGCCTGGAGTAGGGGCAATCAGCCCCAGCATTTT. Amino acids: CAWSRGNQPQHF.

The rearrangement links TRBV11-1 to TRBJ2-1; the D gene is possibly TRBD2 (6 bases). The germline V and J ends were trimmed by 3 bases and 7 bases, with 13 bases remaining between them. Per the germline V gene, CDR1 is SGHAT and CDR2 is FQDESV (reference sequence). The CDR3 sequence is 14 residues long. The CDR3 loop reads CASSLVIAANEQFF. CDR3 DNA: TGTGCCAGCAGCTTGGTCATAGCGGCGAATGAGCAGTTCTTC.

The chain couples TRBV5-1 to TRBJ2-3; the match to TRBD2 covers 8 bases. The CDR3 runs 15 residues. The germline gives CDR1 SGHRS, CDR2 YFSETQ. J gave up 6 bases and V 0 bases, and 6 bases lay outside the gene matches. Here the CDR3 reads CASSLAAGRDDTQYF. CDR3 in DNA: TGCGCCAGCAGCTTGGCCGCCGGGAGGGATGATACGCAGTATTTT.

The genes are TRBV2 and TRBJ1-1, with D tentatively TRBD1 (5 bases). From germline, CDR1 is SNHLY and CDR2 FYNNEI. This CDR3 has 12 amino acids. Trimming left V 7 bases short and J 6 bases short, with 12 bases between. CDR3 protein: CASNQGWSEAFF. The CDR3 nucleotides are TGTGCCAGCAATCAGGGATGGTCTGAAGCTTTCTTT. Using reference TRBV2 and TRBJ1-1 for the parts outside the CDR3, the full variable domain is EPEVTQTPSHQVTQMGQEVILRCVPISNHLYFYWYRQILGQKVEFLVSFYNNEISEKSEIFDDQFSVERPDGSNFTLKIRSTKLEDSAMYFCASNQGWSEAFFGQGTRLTVV.

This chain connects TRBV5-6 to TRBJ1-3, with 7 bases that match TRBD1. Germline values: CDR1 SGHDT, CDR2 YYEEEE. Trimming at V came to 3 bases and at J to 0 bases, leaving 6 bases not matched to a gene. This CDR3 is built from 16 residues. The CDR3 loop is CASSWGQRYSGNTIYF. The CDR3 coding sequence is TGTGCCAGCAGCTGGGGACAGAGATACTCTGGAAACACCATATATTTT.

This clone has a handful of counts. The CDR3 DNA sequence: TGCGCCAGCAAGGCAATATTGAGTAGGAGGGCCAGCTCCTACGAGCAGTACTTC. Translating it yields CASKAILSRRASSYEQYF. The chain combines TRBV10-2 with TRBJ2-7; a weak D match, TRBD2 (6 bases). Germline assignment: CDR1 WSHSY and CDR2 SAAADI. V lost 7 bases and J 0 bases, leaving 25 bases between the germline ends. The CDR3 runs to 18 residues.

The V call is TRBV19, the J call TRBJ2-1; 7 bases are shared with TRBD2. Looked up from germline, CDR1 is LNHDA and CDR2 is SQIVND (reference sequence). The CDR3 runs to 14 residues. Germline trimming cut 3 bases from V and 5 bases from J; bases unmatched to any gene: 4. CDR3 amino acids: CASSMVTSNNEQFF. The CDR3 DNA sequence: TGTGCCAGTAGTATGGTGACTAGCAACAATGAGCAGTTCTTC.

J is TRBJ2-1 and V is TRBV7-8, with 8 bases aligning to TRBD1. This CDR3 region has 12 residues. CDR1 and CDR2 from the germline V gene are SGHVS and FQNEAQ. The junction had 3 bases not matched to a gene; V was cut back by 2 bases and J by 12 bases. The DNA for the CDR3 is TGTGCCAGCAGCTTATTCGGGACAGGGCAGTTCTTC. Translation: CASSLFGTGQFF.

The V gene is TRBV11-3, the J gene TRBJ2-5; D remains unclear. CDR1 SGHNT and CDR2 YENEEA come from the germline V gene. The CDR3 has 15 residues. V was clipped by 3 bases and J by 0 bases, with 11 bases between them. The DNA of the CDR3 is TGTGCCAGCAGCTTCTCCCCTGCGGACCAAGAGACCCAGTACTTC. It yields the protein CASSFSPADQETQYF. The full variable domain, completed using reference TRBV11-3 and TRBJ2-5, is EAGVVQSPRYKIIEKKQPVAFWCNPISGHNTLYWYLQNLGQGPELLIRYENEEAVDDSQLPKDRFSAERLKGVDSTLKIQPAELGDSAVYLCASSFSPADQETQYFGPGTRLLVL.

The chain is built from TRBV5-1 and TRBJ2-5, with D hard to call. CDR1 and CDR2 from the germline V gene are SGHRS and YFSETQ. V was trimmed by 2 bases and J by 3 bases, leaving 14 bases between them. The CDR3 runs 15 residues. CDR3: CASSLTRLTEETQYF. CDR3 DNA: TGCGCCAGCAGCTTAACCCGCCTAACAGAAGAGACCCAGTACTTC.

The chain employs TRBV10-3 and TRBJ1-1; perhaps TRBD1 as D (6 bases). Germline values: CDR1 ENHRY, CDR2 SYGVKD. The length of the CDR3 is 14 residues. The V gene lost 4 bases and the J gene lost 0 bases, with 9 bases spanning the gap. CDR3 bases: TGTGCCATCAGTGTTGGGGGCTTGAACACTGAAGCTTTCTTT. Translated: CAISVGGLNTEAFF.

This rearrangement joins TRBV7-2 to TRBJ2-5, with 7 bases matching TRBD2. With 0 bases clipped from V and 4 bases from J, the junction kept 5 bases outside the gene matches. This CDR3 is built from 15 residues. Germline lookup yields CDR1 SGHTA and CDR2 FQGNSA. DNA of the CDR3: TGTGCCAGCAGCTTAGCCTGGGACTACGGAGAGACCCAGTACTTC. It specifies CASSLAWDYGETQYF.

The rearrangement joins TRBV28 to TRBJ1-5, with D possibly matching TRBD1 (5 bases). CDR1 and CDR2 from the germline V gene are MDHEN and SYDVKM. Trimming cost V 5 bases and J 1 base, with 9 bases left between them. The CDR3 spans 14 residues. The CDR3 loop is CASSHGQSNQPQHF. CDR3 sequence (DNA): TGTGCCAGCAGTCACGGACAAAGCAATCAGCCCCAGCATTTT.

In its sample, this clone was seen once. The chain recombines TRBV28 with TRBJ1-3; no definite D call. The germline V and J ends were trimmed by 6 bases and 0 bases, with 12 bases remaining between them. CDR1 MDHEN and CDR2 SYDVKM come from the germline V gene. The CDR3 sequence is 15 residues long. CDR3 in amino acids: CASSPRRTSGNTIYF. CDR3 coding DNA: TGTGCCAGCAGCCCGCGACGGACCTCTGGAAACACCATATATTTT.

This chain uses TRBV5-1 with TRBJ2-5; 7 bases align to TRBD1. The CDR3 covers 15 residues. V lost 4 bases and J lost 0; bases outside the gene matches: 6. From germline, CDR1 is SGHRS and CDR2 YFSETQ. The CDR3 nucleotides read TGCGCCAGCAGCGGGGGACAGACGTACCAAGAGACCCAGTACTTC. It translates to CASSGGQTYQETQYF.

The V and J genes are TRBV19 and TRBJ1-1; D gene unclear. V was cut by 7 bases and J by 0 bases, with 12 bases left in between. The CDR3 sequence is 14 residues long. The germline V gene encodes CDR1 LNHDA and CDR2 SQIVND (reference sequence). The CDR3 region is CASKTDGLNTEAFF. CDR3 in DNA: TGTGCCAGTAAAACAGACGGTTTGAACACTGAAGCTTTCTTT.

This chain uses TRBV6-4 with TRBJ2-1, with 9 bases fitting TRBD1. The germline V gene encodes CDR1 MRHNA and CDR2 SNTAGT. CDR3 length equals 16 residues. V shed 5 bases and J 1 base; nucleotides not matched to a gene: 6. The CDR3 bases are TGTGCCAGCAGTCCTCGCGGGACAGGGTCCTACAATGAGCAGTTCTTC. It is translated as CASSPRGTGSYNEQFF.

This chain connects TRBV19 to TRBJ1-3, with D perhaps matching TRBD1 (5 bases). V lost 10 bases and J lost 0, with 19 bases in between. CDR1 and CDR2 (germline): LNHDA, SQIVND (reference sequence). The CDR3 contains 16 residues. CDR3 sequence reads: CATGRGGSFSGNTIYF. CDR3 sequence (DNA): TGTGCCACTGGAAGGGGAGGATCCTTCTCTGGAAACACCATATATTTT.